Here is one T cell receptor (beta chain) with its context. It has no known antigen specificity. Qualities for individual bases were not recorded, and no much larger clone is one base off. The record originates from a study of cytotoxic CD8 clonotypes in ibrutinib-treated CLL (dated by TCRdb to the early 2020s). About the study as a whole: The cohort was composed of under 12 relapsed/refractory and about 15 treatment-naive patients; IGHV unmutated status was identified in about 17 patients. Responses were partial in around 25 patients and complete in 2; after median around 66 months follow-up, about 14 stayed in remission and approximately 12 progressed. The response samples were drawn at a median of roughly twelve months into treatment, with a range of roughly 6 to 40 months. Samples averaged 255,043 productive templates and more than 85,000 productive rearrangements. Longitudinal samples were available for about 30% of the 86 trial participants. Cryopreserved peripheral blood mononuclear cells were obtained before treatment, at response, and at either sustained remission or disease progression. Patients were still on ibrutinib when every remission and progressive disease sample was collected.

Study-wide findings and limitations: Public clonotypes were found to be uncommon and were observed to contract or remain stable during treatment; the increase in clonality was shown to reflect expansion of private clonotypes at ibrutinib response. Lymph node repertoires were not examined, and the timing of sampling was not matched between patients in sustained remission and those whose disease progressed. At baseline, clonality was higher than in age-matched healthy donors and showed a strong correlation with circulating CD8+ T-cell counts. Clonality rose at ibrutinib response, remained stable during sustained remission, and dropped back toward baseline at progression.

A MiSeq instrument was used for deep resolution sequencing, which targeted depths ranging from 1 in 1 million up to 1 in 200,000 T cells, with coverage averaging 10x for each clonotype. The immunoSEQ hsTCRB Kit was used to generate the TCR beta libraries. The authors' analysis ran thus. ImmunoSEQ Data Assistant and ImmunoSEQ Analyzer were used for data analysis, and V, D and J genes were assigned according to IMGT definitions. Clonality was computed as one minus normalized Shannon entropy of productive rearrangement frequencies, ranging from 0 to 1. Public clonotype analysis was restricted to overrepresented clonotypes comprising at least 0.05% of each patient's repertoire. Around 12 age-matched healthy donor repertoires from immuneACCESS were used as controls for clonality. TCRdb holds this immuneACCESS table with in-frame rearrangements only. Some clones are missing; in checked studies, unresolved V genes explain under half, and the rest has no known cause. V and J calls and clone size are those listed in that table; D and trimming were worked out from the DNA. This sample comprises about 160,000 clones, over 65% of them detected only once. The biggest ten clones account for roughly 1.9% of the sample.

The time point label of this sample denotes: more than 10 months on ibrutinib. For TCR beta library preparation, roughly 2 micrograms of genomic DNA were extracted from the cryopreserved PBMCs. Longitudinal blood samples from CLL patients on ibrutinib monotherapy were analyzed using high-throughput TCR beta sequencing. The patients were enrolled in a single-center, open-label phase 2 trial of ibrutinib monotherapy. Reading the germline V gene gives CDR1 SGHVS and CDR2 FQNEAQ. Its CDR3 holds 11 amino acids, cysteine through phenylalanine. Solely the CDR3 DNA is kept, with 33 bases framed from the first base. The V and J ends are trimmed by 3 bases and 9 bases, leaving 6 bases between them.

The V and J genes are TRBV7-8 and TRBJ2-1, with no D gene named confidently. The receptor was derived from a human donor with chronic lymphocytic leukemia. The starting material was PBMCs, obtained after 12 months of ibrutinib treatment. The nucleotide sequence reads TGTGCCAGCAGCTTTGGTCCTGAGCAGTTCTTC. Protein translation: CASSFGPEQFF.